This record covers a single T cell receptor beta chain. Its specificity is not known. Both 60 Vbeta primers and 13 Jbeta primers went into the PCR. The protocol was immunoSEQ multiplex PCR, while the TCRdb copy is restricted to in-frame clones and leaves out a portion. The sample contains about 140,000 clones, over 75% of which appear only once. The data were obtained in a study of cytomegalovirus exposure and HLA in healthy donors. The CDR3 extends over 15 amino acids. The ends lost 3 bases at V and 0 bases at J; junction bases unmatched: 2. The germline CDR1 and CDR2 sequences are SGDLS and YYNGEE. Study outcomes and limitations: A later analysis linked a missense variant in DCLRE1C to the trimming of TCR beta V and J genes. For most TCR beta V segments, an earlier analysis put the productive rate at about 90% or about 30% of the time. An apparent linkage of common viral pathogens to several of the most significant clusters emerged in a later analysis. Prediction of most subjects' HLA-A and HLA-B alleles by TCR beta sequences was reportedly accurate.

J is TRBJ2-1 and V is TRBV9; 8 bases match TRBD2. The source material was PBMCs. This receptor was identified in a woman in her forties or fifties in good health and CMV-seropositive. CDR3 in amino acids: CASSAGGGSYNEQFF. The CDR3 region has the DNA TGTGCCAGCAGCGCGGGGGGGGGCTCCTACAATGAGCAGTTCTTC.